Each of the 13 T cell receptor beta chains below was sequenced from the same sample in a study of blood T cell repertoires in COVID-19. Repertoires were generated with immunoSEQ multiplex PCR, while TCRdb's copy carries only in-frame clones and drops some. The table includes around 190,000 clones, about 81% detected once. Sequencing was done on a sample of PBMCs or T cells enriched from blood (not recorded which). The source is a woman in her 30s who had recovered from COVID-19.

This chain links TRBV18 with TRBJ2-6; D unclear. Trimming removed 3 bases at V and 2 bases at J, with 5 bases between. CDR3 length: 14 amino acids. Germline V gives CDR1 KGHSH, CDR2 LQKENI. The CDR3 spells CASSPATGANVLTF. For the CDR3, the DNA is TGTGCCAGCTCACCCGCGACTGGGGCCAACGTCCTGACTTTC.

This clone was counted a single time. This chain links TRBV4-1 with TRBJ1-6; D ambiguous. CDR1 MGHRA and CDR2 YSYEKL come from the germline V gene. This CDR3 comprises 18 residues. Trimming took off 2 bases at V and 0 bases at J, with 14 bases between the two ends. For the CDR3, the DNA is TGCGCCAGCAGCCAATCTTATGCGGGGAGCTCCTATAATTCACCCCTCCACTTT. Protein product: CASSQSYAGSSYNSPLHF.

This chain links TRBV6-4 with TRBJ2-6, with D possibly TRBD1 on 6 matching bases. Germline values: CDR1 MRHNA, CDR2 SNTAGT. The V and J ends lost 8 bases and 0 bases respectively, with 8 bases between them. The CDR3 consists of 14 residues. This chain's CDR3 is CASWGPSGANVLTF. Here the CDR3 DNA reads TGTGCCAGCTGGGGGCCCTCTGGGGCCAACGTCCTGACTTTC.

The V and J genes are TRBV2 and TRBJ1-2; 9 bases align to TRBD1. The V and J ends lost 2 bases and 10 bases, in that order; junction bases with no gene match: 8. The length of the CDR3 is 14 residues. CDR1 and CDR2 from the germline V gene are SNHLY and FYNNEI. In nucleotides, the CDR3 is TGTGCCAGCAGTGAAACGAAGACAGGGGGTTACTACACCTTC. It encodes CASSETKTGGYYTF.

As for this clone: Other DNA sequences in the same sample also yield this CDR3. The chain employs TRBV24-1 and TRBJ1-5, with TRBD1 identical over 7 bases. CDR1 KGHDR and CDR2 SFDVKD come from the germline V gene. This CDR3 has 13 amino acids. V lost 7 bases to trimming and J lost 2 bases; unmatched junction nucleotides: 1. As DNA, the CDR3 is TGTGCCACCAGCGACAGGGGCAATCAGCCCCAGCATTTT. This translates into CATSDRGNQPQHF.

CDR3 sequence: CASSPARTRGYTF. The CDR3 nucleotides read TGTGCCAGCTCACCAGCTAGGACACGAGGCTACACCTTC. The chain has TRBV18 and TRBJ1-2, with D perhaps TRBD1 (5 bases). The CDR3 spans 13 residues. The germline V gene has CDR1 KGHSH and CDR2 LQKENI. Trimming took off 2 bases at V and 8 bases at J, with 12 bases between the two ends.

The chain has TRBV29-1 and TRBJ1-1, with 9 bases fitting TRBD1. The junction had 8 bases not matched to a gene; V was cut back by 7 bases and J by 2 bases. The CDR3 sequence is 14 residues long. From germline, CDR1 is SQVTM and CDR2 ANQGSEA. In DNA form, the CDR3 reads TGCAGCGAACTACAGGGGGCCCTAAACACTGAAGCTTTCTTT. Amino acids: CSELQGALNTEAFF.

For this clone: The sample contains more than one DNA sequence encoding this CDR3. The chain links TRBV4-1 to TRBJ2-3; 14 nucleotides agree with TRBD2. The V and J ends lost 3 bases and 1 base, in that order; junction bases with no gene match: 0. CDR3 length: 16 residues. CDR1 and CDR2 (germline): MGHRA, YSYEKL. The CDR3 spells CASSQGLAGGTDTQYF. The CDR3 nucleotides are TGCGCCAGCAGCCAGGGACTAGCGGGGGGCACAGATACGCAGTATTTT.

The V gene is TRBV19, the J gene TRBJ2-2; TRBD1 agrees at 7 bases. Unmatched junction bases numbered 6, after V lost 4 bases and J lost 1 base. CDR3 length: 16 amino acids. In germline, CDR1 is LNHDA, CDR2 SQIVND (reference sequence). CDR3 protein: CASSKPGQRNTGELFF. The CDR3 DNA follows: TGTGCCAGTAGTAAGCCGGGACAGCGGAACACCGGGGAGCTGTTTTTT.

CDR3 protein: CSVRKEAIYTF. The DNA of the CDR3 is TGCAGCGTTAGGAAAGAGGCTATCTACACCTTC. The rearrangement links TRBV29-1 to TRBJ1-2; D gene uncertain. The CDR3 consists of 11 residues. The germline V gene encodes CDR1 SQVTM and CDR2 ANQGSEA. Trimming cost V 5 bases and J 10 bases, with 14 bases left between them.

The chain links TRBV29-1 to TRBJ1-4; D remains unclear. This CDR3 is built from 12 residues. The germline gives CDR1 SQVTM, CDR2 ANQGSEA. V lost 0 bases to trimming and J lost 7 bases, with 6 bases between them. The CDR3 region is CSVEDRVEKLFF. The CDR3 region has the DNA TGCAGCGTTGAAGATCGGGTTGAAAAACTGTTTTTT.

The chain joins TRBV29-1 to TRBJ2-3; 7 bases are a match to TRBD1. The CDR3 covers 16 residues. V trimming: 6 bases; J trimming: 0 bases; junction bases outside the gene matches: 12. Per the germline V gene, CDR1 is SQVTM and CDR2 is ANQGSEA. CDR3 nucleotides: TGCAGCGTCACCTCGAAAGGGGGCTATAGCACAGATACGCAGTATTTT. Translation: CSVTSKGGYSTDTQYF.

This chain uses TRBV7-2 with TRBJ1-2; D unresolved. The CDR3 extends over 12 amino acids. CDR1 is SGHTA and CDR2 is FQGNSA in the germline V gene. V lost 3 bases, J lost 6 bases, and 8 bases lay in between. The CDR3 sequence: CASSLEWDGYTF. CDR3 nucleotides: TGTGCCAGCAGCTTGGAGTGGGATGGCTACACCTTC.